Listed here are 10 T cell receptor beta chains from one sample, sequenced in a study of beta chain features in type 1 diabetes (dated by TCRdb to the late 2010s). Preparation of the library involved the immunoSEQ multiplex PCR assay. The entire isolated RNA was reverse transcribed using the High Capacity cDNA Reverse Transcription Kit, and thus expressed TCRB transcripts were sequenced. TCRdb retrieved this table from immuneACCESS and kept in-frame rearrangements only. Not all clones are present; in checked studies, unresolved V genes account for under half, and no reason is known for the remainder. This sample holds fewer than 900,000 clones; roughly 15% were observed only once. The ten largest clones represent 0.02% to 0.025% of the sample. Sequencing used naive CD4+ T cells from blood. Sample cell subset or site, as interpreted from the label and publication: true naive CD4+ T cells. These TCRs come from a woman between 18 and 30 years old in good health.

V and J are TRBV7-9 and TRBJ2-2; tentative D call: TRBD1 (6 bases). Deletions cut 5 bases from V and 5 bases from J, with 12 bases between. The CDR3 consists of 14 residues. Germline V gene sequence: CDR1 SEHNR, CDR2 FQNEAQ (reference sequence). This CDR3 is CASSRSGVTGELFF. In DNA, the CDR3 is TGTGCCAGCAGCCGTTCAGGGGTAACCGGGGAGCTGTTTTTT.

This rearrangement joins TRBV15 to TRBJ2-1; D remains unclear. Germline lookup yields CDR1 LNHNV and CDR2 YYDKDF (reference sequence). The CDR3 consists of 15 residues. Trimming cost V 0 bases and J 2 bases, with 8 bases left between them. The CDR3 here is CATSRDPGTYNEQFF. The CDR3 DNA reads as TGTGCCACCAGCAGAGATCCTGGAACCTACAATGAGCAGTTCTTC.

The chain uses TRBV20-1 and TRBJ1-1, with a tentative D call TRBD1 (6 bases). The germline V gene encodes CDR1 DFQATT and CDR2 SNEGSKA (reference sequence). The ends were cut back, 6 bases at V and 1 base at J, with 6 bases in the middle. CDR3 length: 11 amino acids. CDR3 protein: CSAQGNTEAFF. In nucleotides, the CDR3 is TGCAGTGCACAGGGGAACACTGAAGCTTTCTTT.

This clone occurred a few times. This chain joins TRBV18 and TRBJ2-1; D perhaps matches TRBD2 (5 bases). The CDR3 is 13 amino acids. Germline V CDR1 and CDR2: KGHSH, LQKENI. V dropped 5 bases and J dropped 7 bases, with 12 bases sitting between them. DNA of the CDR3: TGTGCCAGCTCAGCCGGGAACAGTAATGAGCAGTTCTTC. Its protein is CASSAGNSNEQFF.

This clone turned up a few times. This sequence joins TRBV5-4 and TRBJ2-2; no clear D gene. This CDR3 spans 13 amino acids. Looked up from germline, CDR1 is SGHNT and CDR2 is YYREEE (reference sequence). The germline V and J ends were trimmed by 0 bases and 6 bases, with 6 bases remaining between them. The CDR3 sequence is CASSLVQSGELFF. The CDR3 DNA follows: TGTGCCAGCAGCTTGGTTCAGTCCGGGGAGCTGTTTTTT.

This clone was seen a few times. The chain recombines TRBV15 with TRBJ2-7; a weak D match, TRBD1 (6 bases). CDR3 length: 15 amino acids. CDR1 LNHNV and CDR2 YYDKDF come from the germline V gene (reference sequence). V was clipped by 1 base and J by 0 bases, with 10 bases between them. The CDR3 DNA is TGTGCCACCAGCAGAGCAGGGGCGAGCTCCTACGAGCAGTACTTC. The encoded protein is CATSRAGASSYEQYF.

This clone was seen a handful of times. The chain carries TRBV10-3 and TRBJ2-1; TRBD2 matches at 14 bases. Germline V CDR1 and CDR2: ENHRY, SYGVKD. After removal of 4 bases from V and 7 bases from J, the junction contained 3 bases not matched to a gene. The CDR3 has 15 residues. The chain's CDR3 is CAISAGTSGSNEQFF. CDR3 coding DNA: TGTGCCATCAGTGCTGGGACTAGCGGGAGTAATGAGCAGTTCTTC.

This sequence joins TRBV5-6 and TRBJ1-1; D unclear. V was trimmed by 2 bases and J by 3 bases, leaving 8 bases between them. Germline V CDR1 and CDR2: SGHDT, YYEEEE. The CDR3 consists of 13 residues. CDR3 sequence: CASSFGIYTEAFF. The CDR3 DNA sequence: TGTGCCAGCAGCTTCGGCATCTACACTGAAGCTTTCTTT.

The sample holds a few counts of this clone. The chain carries TRBV5-1 and TRBJ2-1, with 15 bases lining up with TRBD2. CDR3 length equals 16 residues. After removal of 4 bases from V and 8 bases from J, the junction contained 7 bases not matched to a gene. The germline gives CDR1 SGHRS, CDR2 YFSETQ. CDR3 in amino acids: CASSLGLAGGPDEQFF. The CDR3 DNA reads as TGCGCCAGCAGCCTTGGACTAGCGGGAGGGCCCGATGAGCAGTTCTTC.

This clone was seen a few times. The chain carries TRBV5-1 and TRBJ1-4; tentative D call: TRBD1 (5 bases). V was clipped by 2 bases and J by 8 bases, with 10 bases between them. The CDR3 runs to 13 residues. CDR1 SGHRS and CDR2 YFSETQ come from the germline V gene. This CDR3 reads CASSFWGQEKLFF. CDR3 sequence (DNA): TGCGCCAGCAGCTTCTGGGGCCAGGAAAAACTGTTTTTT.